Listed below are T cell receptor beta chains from one sample, sequenced in a study of control samples from healthy donors and cancer patients. Sequencing was performed with immunoSEQ multiplex PCR; in TCRdb, only in-frame clones are kept and a portion is missing. The sample has more than 95,000 clones, 85% to 95% seen once. The material sequenced was PBMCs. These receptors were taken from a man at least 80 years old with head and neck cancer. Each CDR3 is given with its conserved first and last residue.

v_gene	len	CDR3aa
TRBV7-2	11	CASRQIYGYTF
TRBV11-2	11	CASGQQETQYF
TRBV10-1	14	CASSNGQPNTEAFF
TRBV6-5	15	CASSYVGRAGNTIYF
TRBV2	15	CASSNGGSGANVLTF
TRBV5-1	13	CASSLDVGPEAFF
TRBV29-1	14	CTTLLRTANTEAFF
TRBV20-1	15	CSASGRLVSGNTIYF
TRBV25-1	16	CASSERGDRDVYGYTF
TRBV19	18	CASSIFRQGLAGDNEQFF
TRBV6-5	12	CASSRTSGEQYF
TRBV5-5	14	CASSLGTGGDGYTF
TRBV4-2	17	CASSQVGTGGPSYEQYF
TRBV27	16	CASSLGPSPSTDTQYF
TRBV23-1	14	CASSQSPTDYGYTF
TRBV27	15	CASSILQGPLEKLFF
TRBV5-6	15	CASSPWTGESYGYTF
TRBV27	13	CASSQASAGELFF
TRBV5-6	15	CASSSIGGWNTEAFF
TRBV7-8	15	CASSLWKPGNYGYTF
TRBV24-1	15	CATSDPATGANVLTF
TRBV10-1	13	CASSEDLGQPQHF
TRBV2	15	CASSVDGSSGNTIYF
TRBV6-6	11	CASTWGDTQYF
TRBV27	13	CASMDSGANVLTF
TRBV6-5	15	CASSPAEGYYYEQYF
TRBV11-2	14	CASSLIYSNTEAFF
TRBV7-8	16	CASSSQPGTTNSPLHF
TRBV5-1	15	CASALGTRANYGYTF
TRBV5-8	14	CASSSELRNSPLHF
TRBV2	10	CASSEFSQYF
TRBV7-2	15	CASSSTVDGHTEAFF
TRBV7-9	18	CASNFQGPQFLKNTEAFF
TRBV7-2	14	CASSFGGPYNEQFF
TRBV18	14	CASSPIQNSYEQYF
TRBV7-8	14	CASRRQGATGELFF
TRBV6-5	14	CASTFREANYGYTF
TRBV5-1	16	CASSLAISGGSYEQYF
TRBV6-4	15	CASSVTGGSNQPQHF
TRBV5-1	15	CASSLDRGPYYEQYF
TRBV7-8	19	CASSRGTPAGGPRQETQYF
TRBV5-1	16	CASSLDALEGANVLTF
TRBV5-4	16	CASSLSNRAKNTEAFF
TRBV5-5	14	CASSLGGALYGYTF
TRBV4-1	17	CASSQGRGSEFNQPQHF
TRBV24-1	11	CATLRGGGYTF